A selection of T cell receptor beta chains follows, all from one sample in a study of T-cell memory formation after mild COVID-19. One entry per CDR3 protein, called by TCRdb with MiXCR from the 5' RACE reads. The sample contains some 450,000 distinct CDR3 sequences, roughly 18% of which appear only once. Sequencing used PBMCs or a T cell subset sorted from them (not recorded which). The receptors derive from a man aged 18 to 29 who had mild COVID-19 (a few samples of this study predate the infection). Cell type and time point are not known. Both conserved end residues are part of each CDR3. The order of the fields is clone size, D gene, J gene, V gene, CDR3 protein, CDR3 DNA. D genes are given only for firm matches. The listing skips clone size in some rows; elsewhere it reads once, few, many or a size class.

abundance: -
d_gene: -
j_gene: TRBJ2-4
v_gene: TRBV7-2
CDR3aa: CASSLAQGGHGNIQYF
CDR3nt: TGTGCCAGCAGCTTAGCTCAGGGGGGGCATGGAAACATTCAGTACTTC

abundance: -
d_gene: -
j_gene: TRBJ2-3
v_gene: TRBV6-5
CDR3aa: CASTTTARRPDTQYF
CDR3nt: TGTGCCAGCACCACGACTGCCCGTAGGCCAGATACGCAGTATTTT

abundance: -
d_gene: TRBD2
j_gene: TRBJ2-1
v_gene: TRBV4-3
CDR3aa: CASSQDRAGGPNEQFF
CDR3nt: TGCGCCAGCAGCCAAGATCGAGCGGGGGGGCCAAATGAGCAGTTCTTC

abundance: -
d_gene: -
j_gene: TRBJ1-1
v_gene: TRBV19
CDR3aa: CASRAGTAEAFF
CDR3nt: TGTGCCAGTAGGGCAGGGACCGCTGAAGCTTTCTTT

abundance: -
d_gene: -
j_gene: TRBJ1-1
v_gene: TRBV5-1
CDR3aa: CASSFVRGTDTEAFF
CDR3nt: TGCGCCAGCAGCTTCGTAAGGGGAACGGACACTGAAGCTTTCTTT

abundance: -
d_gene: -
j_gene: TRBJ2-3
v_gene: TRBV10-3
CDR3aa: CAISEGRTDTQYF
CDR3nt: TGTGCCATCAGTGAAGGTCGCACAGATACGCAGTATTTT

abundance: many
d_gene: -
j_gene: TRBJ2-5
v_gene: TRBV3-1
CDR3aa: CASSQDWRAREETQYF
CDR3nt: TGTGCCAGCAGCCAAGATTGGCGGGCCCGGGAAGAGACCCAGTACTTC

abundance: few
d_gene: TRBD1
j_gene: TRBJ2-1
v_gene: TRBV6-5
CDR3aa: CASSAPGQGIPLEQFF
CDR3nt: TGTGCCAGCAGTGCACCGGGACAGGGGATCCCTCTGGAGCAGTTCTTC

abundance: -
d_gene: TRBD1
j_gene: TRBJ2-2
v_gene: TRBV7-2
CDR3aa: CASSSEEQGATNTGELFF
CDR3nt: TGTGCCAGCAGCTCTGAAGAACAGGGGGCGACGAACACCGGGGAGCTGTTTTTT

abundance: few
d_gene: -
j_gene: TRBJ1-6
v_gene: TRBV7-2
CDR3aa: CASSLDKAYSALHF
CDR3nt: TGTGCCAGCAGCTTAGACAAGGCCTATTCGGCCCTCCACTTT

abundance: -
d_gene: TRBD1
j_gene: TRBJ1-2
v_gene: TRBV5-1
CDR3aa: CASSLGQGSHYTF
CDR3nt: TGCGCCAGCAGCCTGGGACAGGGTTCCCACTACACCTTC

abundance: few
d_gene: -
j_gene: TRBJ1-1
v_gene: TRBV29-1
CDR3aa: CSVVEGMNTEAFF
CDR3nt: TGCAGCGTTGTAGAGGGGATGAACACTGAAGCTTTCTTT

abundance: few
d_gene: TRBD2
j_gene: TRBJ2-1
v_gene: TRBV29-1
CDR3aa: CSDRTSGGYNEQFF
CDR3nt: TGCAGCGACCGGACTAGCGGGGGCTACAATGAGCAGTTCTTC

abundance: many
d_gene: -
j_gene: TRBJ2-5
v_gene: TRBV6-2/TRBV6-3
CDR3aa: CASSPPAVLKETQYF
CDR3nt: TGTGCCAGCAGTCCGCCAGCGGTGTTAAAAGAGACCCAGTACTTC

abundance: -
d_gene: -
j_gene: TRBJ1-2
v_gene: TRBV12-5
CDR3aa: CASGLKGYGYTF
CDR3nt: TGTGCTAGTGGTTTGAAGGGTTATGGCTACACCTTC

abundance: -
d_gene: -
j_gene: TRBJ1-1
v_gene: TRBV3-1
CDR3aa: CASSQDRAPSGTEAFF
CDR3nt: TGTGCCAGCAGCCAAGATCGGGCGCCGAGCGGCACTGAAGCTTTCTTT

abundance: few
d_gene: -
j_gene: TRBJ1-5
v_gene: TRBV6-5
CDR3aa: CASKRTGSTHQPQHF
CDR3nt: TGTGCCAGCAAGAGAACAGGGAGTACCCATCAGCCCCAGCATTTT

abundance: many
d_gene: -
j_gene: TRBJ2-2
v_gene: TRBV20-1
CDR3aa: CSARDPGPNTGELFF
CDR3nt: TGCAGTGCTAGAGATCCGGGGCCGAACACCGGGGAGCTGTTTTTT

abundance: few
d_gene: -
j_gene: TRBJ1-5
v_gene: TRBV20-1
CDR3aa: CSARDRLNQPQHF
CDR3nt: TGCAGTGCTAGAGACCGTTTAAACCAGCCCCAGCATTTT

abundance: few
d_gene: TRBD1
j_gene: TRBJ2-1
v_gene: TRBV29-1
CDR3aa: CSAGPGQGWDEQFF
CDR3nt: TGCAGCGCCGGCCCGGGACAGGGCTGGGATGAGCAGTTCTTC

abundance: many
d_gene: -
j_gene: TRBJ1-6
v_gene: TRBV7-2
CDR3aa: CASSPGDLSPLHF
CDR3nt: TGTGCCAGCAGCCCAGGGGACCTTTCACCCCTCCACTTT

abundance: few
d_gene: -
j_gene: TRBJ1-4
v_gene: TRBV10-3
CDR3aa: CAISSGQSPVGEKLFF
CDR3nt: TGTGCCATCAGCTCTGGACAGTCCCCAGTGGGAGAAAAACTGTTTTTT

abundance: few
d_gene: -
j_gene: TRBJ2-2
v_gene: TRBV6-4
CDR3aa: CASSDPGGGELFF
CDR3nt: TGTGCCAGCAGTGACCCGGGTGGCGGGGAGCTGTTTTTT

abundance: -
d_gene: TRBD2
j_gene: TRBJ2-1
v_gene: TRBV12-3/TRBV12-4
CDR3aa: CASSFFRGGGAYGEQFF
CDR3nt: TGTGCCAGCAGTTTCTTTAGAGGCGGGGGGGCTTATGGGGAGCAGTTCTTC

abundance: few
d_gene: -
j_gene: TRBJ2-5
v_gene: TRBV6-2/TRBV6-3
CDR3aa: CASRGRGAQETQYF
CDR3nt: TGTGCCAGCAGAGGACGGGGGGCCCAAGAGACCCAGTACTTC

abundance: -
d_gene: TRBD1
j_gene: TRBJ1-2
v_gene: TRBV18
CDR3aa: CASSPLGQGARKGSGYTF
CDR3nt: TGTGCCAGCTCACCACTCGGACAGGGGGCCCGGAAGGGATCCGGCTACACCTTC

abundance: -
d_gene: -
j_gene: TRBJ2-2
v_gene: TRBV12-3/TRBV12-4
CDR3aa: CASSTPIAGIGELFF
CDR3nt: TGTGCCAGCAGCACACCGATAGCTGGGATCGGGGAGCTGTTTTTT

abundance: few
d_gene: -
j_gene: TRBJ2-5
v_gene: TRBV18
CDR3aa: CASSAQEIQETQYF
CDR3nt: TGTGCCAGCTCGGCACAGGAGATCCAAGAGACCCAGTACTTC

abundance: few
d_gene: TRBD2
j_gene: TRBJ2-1
v_gene: TRBV3-1
CDR3aa: CASSQEGLAVYNEQFF
CDR3nt: TGTGCCAGCAGCCAAGAGGGACTAGCGGTCTACAATGAGCAGTTCTTC

abundance: -
d_gene: -
j_gene: TRBJ1-2
v_gene: TRBV4-2
CDR3aa: CASSPPRAFNYGYTF
CDR3nt: TGTGCCAGCAGCCCACCCCGGGCCTTTAACTATGGCTACACCTTC

abundance: few
d_gene: -
j_gene: TRBJ2-2
v_gene: TRBV9
CDR3aa: CASSASGGLSTGELFF
CDR3nt: TGTGCCAGCAGCGCTTCCGGGGGCCTTTCCACCGGGGAGCTGTTTTTT

abundance: few
d_gene: TRBD1
j_gene: TRBJ1-1
v_gene: TRBV6-2/TRBV6-3
CDR3aa: CASSPIDRGNTEAFF
CDR3nt: TGTGCCAGCAGTCCTATTGACAGGGGCAACACTGAAGCTTTCTTT

abundance: many
d_gene: -
j_gene: TRBJ1-1
v_gene: TRBV7-9
CDR3aa: CASSPGMMNTEAFF
CDR3nt: TGTGCCAGCAGCCCAGGGATGATGAACACTGAAGCTTTCTTT

abundance: few
d_gene: TRBD1
j_gene: TRBJ1-1
v_gene: TRBV6-5
CDR3aa: CASSLRQGGDTEAFF
CDR3nt: TGTGCCAGCAGCCTGCGACAGGGTGGGGACACTGAAGCTTTCTTT

abundance: -
d_gene: -
j_gene: TRBJ2-7
v_gene: TRBV5-1
CDR3aa: CASSNRGAPISYEQYF
CDR3nt: TGCGCCAGCAGCAACCGGGGGGCACCAATTTCCTACGAGCAGTACTTC

abundance: few
d_gene: -
j_gene: TRBJ2-1
v_gene: TRBV6-2/TRBV6-3
CDR3aa: CASSSLTESYNEQFF
CDR3nt: TGTGCCAGCAGTTCGCTGACAGAATCCTACAATGAGCAGTTCTTC

abundance: -
d_gene: TRBD2
j_gene: TRBJ2-5
v_gene: TRBV18
CDR3aa: CASSRTSDHETQYF
CDR3nt: TGTGCCAGCTCTAGGACTAGCGACCACGAGACCCAGTACTTC

abundance: -
d_gene: TRBD1
j_gene: TRBJ2-3
v_gene: TRBV24-1
CDR3aa: CATSESGTGVADTQYF
CDR3nt: TGTGCCACCAGTGAATCCGGGACAGGGGTTGCAGATACGCAGTATTTT

abundance: -
d_gene: -
j_gene: TRBJ1-1
v_gene: TRBV12-3/TRBV12-4
CDR3aa: CASSLASGRTEAFF
CDR3nt: TGTGCCAGCAGTTTAGCTAGCGGGCGCACTGAAGCTTTCTTT

abundance: -
d_gene: -
j_gene: TRBJ2-6
v_gene: TRBV20-1
CDR3aa: CSAGGTPRSGANVLTF
CDR3nt: TGCAGTGCTGGCGGGACTCCCCGCTCTGGGGCCAACGTCCTGACTTTC

abundance: few
d_gene: -
j_gene: TRBJ2-4
v_gene: TRBV6-5
CDR3aa: CASSLGPGGDIQYF
CDR3nt: TGTGCCAGCAGTCTCGGACCCGGCGGGGACATTCAGTACTTC

abundance: few
d_gene: TRBD1
j_gene: TRBJ2-3
v_gene: TRBV7-3
CDR3aa: CASSLRTGETDTQYF
CDR3nt: TGTGCCAGCAGTCTACGGACAGGGGAAACAGATACGCAGTATTTT

abundance: few
d_gene: TRBD1
j_gene: TRBJ1-6
v_gene: TRBV15
CDR3aa: CATSISRTGLNSPLHF
CDR3nt: TGTGCCACCAGCATTAGCAGGACAGGACTCAATTCACCCCTCCACTTT

abundance: -
d_gene: -
j_gene: TRBJ2-2
v_gene: TRBV29-1
CDR3aa: CSVEIQGSNTGELFF
CDR3nt: TGCAGCGTTGAAATACAGGGATCAAACACCGGGGAGCTGTTTTTT

abundance: -
d_gene: -
j_gene: TRBJ1-5
v_gene: TRBV7-8
CDR3aa: CASSAWDSNQPQHF
CDR3nt: TGTGCCAGCAGCGCCTGGGACAGCAATCAGCCCCAGCATTTT

abundance: -
d_gene: -
j_gene: TRBJ2-4
v_gene: TRBV9
CDR3aa: CASSVRGADIQYF
CDR3nt: TGTGCCAGCAGCGTTCGGGGGGCAGACATTCAGTACTTC

abundance: -
d_gene: TRBD1
j_gene: TRBJ1-1
v_gene: TRBV18
CDR3aa: CASSLRTGAEAEAFF
CDR3nt: TGTGCCAGCTCACTTCGTACAGGGGCTGAGGCTGAAGCTTTCTTT

abundance: -
d_gene: -
j_gene: TRBJ1-4
v_gene: TRBV7-9
CDR3aa: CASSRRGVREKLFF
CDR3nt: TGTGCCAGCAGCCGACGGGGGGTACGGGAAAAACTGTTTTTT

abundance: -
d_gene: -
j_gene: TRBJ1-1
v_gene: TRBV5-1
CDR3aa: CASSLAADEMNTEAFF
CDR3nt: TGCGCCAGCAGCTTGGCTGCGGACGAAATGAACACTGAAGCTTTCTTT

abundance: -
d_gene: TRBD1
j_gene: TRBJ2-7
v_gene: TRBV7-9
CDR3aa: CASSSRDRGFEQYF
CDR3nt: TGTGCCAGCAGCTCCCGGGACAGGGGGTTCGAGCAGTACTTC

abundance: few
d_gene: TRBD2
j_gene: TRBJ2-1
v_gene: TRBV7-2
CDR3aa: CASSLAVGGVQFF
CDR3nt: TGTGCCAGCAGCTTAGCGGTCGGGGGGGTGCAGTTCTTC

abundance: -
d_gene: -
j_gene: TRBJ2-2
v_gene: TRBV9
CDR3aa: CASSVRGDTNTGELFF
CDR3nt: TGTGCCAGCAGCGTCCGGGGGGACACGAACACCGGGGAGCTGTTTTTT

abundance: -
d_gene: TRBD1
j_gene: TRBJ1-2
v_gene: TRBV5-1
CDR3aa: CASSLIGQGANGYTF
CDR3nt: TGCGCCAGCAGCTTGATAGGACAGGGGGCAAATGGCTACACCTTC

abundance: -
d_gene: TRBD1
j_gene: TRBJ2-3
v_gene: TRBV28
CDR3aa: CASSPRGSKWTQYF
CDR3nt: TGTGCCAGCAGCCCCAGGGGGTCGAAGTGGACGCAGTATTTT

abundance: few
d_gene: -
j_gene: TRBJ2-7
v_gene: TRBV7-2
CDR3aa: CASSLVGAGHEQYF
CDR3nt: TGTGCCAGCAGCTTAGTGGGGGCGGGTCACGAGCAGTACTTC